The sequence of this TCR beta chain was determined in a study of beta chain features in type 1 diabetes. The CDR3 is 14 amino acids. Germline V gene data show CDR1 as SEHNR and CDR2 as FQNEAQ (reference sequence). Trimming stripped 3 bases from V and 6 bases from J, with 14 bases between. Regarding this clone: Its antigen is undetermined.

Study outcomes and limitations: The naive, central memory and Treg TCRB repertoires showed an apparent similarity that was greater among patients than among healthy donors.

Expressed TCRB transcripts were sequenced after all isolated RNA was converted to cDNA. The repertoire was sequenced with immunoSEQ multiplex PCR; TCRdb's copy has only in-frame clones and lacks some. The table records around 500,000 clones, about 10% of them present only once. Sequenced input: naive CD4+ T cells from blood. This TCR derives from a young woman in good health. This chain uses TRBV7-9 with TRBJ1-1, with D perhaps matching TRBD1 (5 bases). The CDR3 here is CASSLMVGESEAFF. DNA for the CDR3: TGTGCCAGCAGCTTGATGGTAGGGGAGTCTGAAGCTTTCTTT. The whole variable domain, remainder taken from reference TRBV7-9 and TRBJ1-1, is DTGVSQNPRHKITKRGQNVTFRCDPISEHNRLYWYRQTLGQGPEFLTYFQNEAQLEKSRLLSDRFSAERPKGSFSTLEIQRTEQGDSAMYLCASSLMVGESEAFFGQGTRLTVV.